Presented here are 23 T cell receptor beta chains from one specimen sequenced in a study of OX40 agonist ivuxolimab in advanced cancers. TCRdb's table, derived via immunoSEQ multiplex PCR, lists solely in-frame clones and lacks some. Here the sample spans 55,000 to 75,000 clones, approximately 91% being singletons. This specimen consisted of CD4+ or CD8+ T cells sorted from blood, obtained in a trial of the OX40 agonist ivuxolimab. These TCRs come from an adult with an advanced solid tumor such as melanoma, head and neck, liver or kidney cancer.

The J gene is TRBJ2-7, the V gene TRBV7-2, with D hard to call. The CDR3 has 13 amino acids. Trimming left V 5 bases short and J 7 bases short, with 15 bases between. Germline CDR1 SGHTA, CDR2 FQGNSA. The chain's CDR3 is CASSQWVGREQYF. Written as DNA, the CDR3 is TGTGCCAGCAGCCAATGGGTAGGGCGAGAGCAGTACTTC.

J is TRBJ2-3 and V is TRBV4-2; no reliable D call. Germline loops: CDR1 LGHNA, CDR2 YNFKEQ. This CDR3 has 15 residues. The V end lost 4 bases, the J end lost 4 bases, and 15 bases lay between the germline ends. CDR3 loop: CASSLTRVVADTQYF. The CDR3 region has the DNA TGTGCCAGCAGCCTTACACGGGTTGTCGCAGATACGCAGTATTTT.

The V call is TRBV6-5, the J call TRBJ2-7, with 13 positions matching TRBD2. The V segment lost 7 bases and the J segment 12 bases; nucleotides outside the gene matches: 9. This CDR3 contains 13 residues. Germline CDR1 and CDR2: MNHEY and SVGAGI. DNA for the CDR3: TGTGCCAGCACTGCCGGGACTAGCGGGATCCGGTACTTC. It codes for CASTAGTSGIRYF.

This sequence joins TRBV5-1 and TRBJ1-1; the D gene is possibly TRBD1 (5 bases). Deletions cut 0 bases from V and 1 base from J, with 7 bases between. This CDR3 has 14 residues. Per the germline V gene, CDR1 is SGHRS and CDR2 is YFSETQ. CDR3 in DNA: TGCGCCAGCAGCTTGGTAGGGGAGAACACTGAAGCTTTCTTT. Amino acid sequence: CASSLVGENTEAFF.

The chain has TRBV2 and TRBJ2-7; tentative D call: TRBD1 (6 bases). The CDR3 loop spans 17 amino acids. V was clipped by 4 bases and J by 1 base, with 20 bases between them. Per germline, CDR1 SNHLY and CDR2 FYNNEI. The CDR3 spells CASSARTGTHGSYEQYF. CDR3 coding DNA: TGTGCCAGCAGTGCCCGAACCGGGACACACGGTTCCTACGAGCAGTACTTC.

The chain combines TRBV7-2 with TRBJ2-5; 7 nucleotides line up with TRBD2. In germline, CDR1 is SGHTA, CDR2 FQGNSA. This CDR3 has 14 residues. V shed 2 bases and J 7 bases; nucleotides not matched to a gene: 7. The CDR3 is CASSLLAGGRTQYF. The DNA of the CDR3 is TGTGCCAGCAGCTTATTAGCGGGCGGCCGGACCCAGTACTTC.

The rearrangement joins TRBV6-6 to TRBJ2-4; D perhaps matches TRBD1 (6 bases). V lost 4 bases and J 15 bases, leaving 16 bases between the germline ends. CDR3 length: 12 amino acids. Looked up from germline, CDR1 is MNHNY and CDR2 is SVGAGI (reference sequence). CDR3 nucleotides: TGTGCCAGCAGTTCCCCCAAGACAGGTCTGTACTTC. This translates into CASSSPKTGLYF.

The chain employs TRBV6-5 and TRBJ1-1; D is ambiguous. The V gene lost 1 base and the J gene lost 5 bases, with 14 bases spanning the gap. This CDR3 is 15 amino acids long. The V gene's germline CDR1 is MNHEY and CDR2 SVGAGI. The CDR3 sequence is CASSYFQARKTEAFF. The CDR3 DNA reads TGTGCCAGCAGTTACTTCCAGGCCAGGAAAACTGAAGCTTTCTTT.

The rearrangement uses TRBV4-1 and TRBJ2-2, with 14 nucleotides matching TRBD2. The CDR3 totals 18 residues. CDR1 is MGHRA and CDR2 is YSYEKL in the germline V gene. With 4 bases clipped from V and 8 bases from J, the junction kept 12 bases outside the gene matches. The CDR3, as DNA: TGCGCCAGCAGCCGAGCCGAAGGGACTAGCGGGAGACGAGGGGAGCTGTTTTTT. It encodes CASSRAEGTSGRRGELFF.

This chain uses TRBV18 with TRBJ1-1; TRBD1 might be the D (5 bases). V shed 3 bases and J shed 5 bases, with 19 bases lying between them. CDR3 size: 16 residues. CDR1 and CDR2 (germline): KGHSH, LQKENI. The CDR3 DNA is TGTGCCAGCTCACCCCGGTTCGGGGGACTAGAAACTGAAGCTTTCTTT. Translated, it gives CASSPRFGGLETEAFF.

The chain uses TRBV2 and TRBJ1-5; a weak D match, TRBD1 (6 bases). Germline CDR1 and CDR2: SNHLY and FYNNEI. This CDR3 has 14 residues. The V end was cut by 6 bases, the J end by 6 bases, with 15 bases between. The CDR3 reads CASRALQGSQPQHF. CDR3 DNA sequence: TGTGCCAGCAGGGCCTTACAGGGATCTCAGCCCCAGCATTTT.

In its sample, this clone was seen once. CDR3 loop: CASSRSGRGNEQFF. The CDR3 DNA sequence: TGTGCCAGTAGTCGTAGCGGGAGGGGTAATGAGCAGTTCTTC. The chain is built from TRBV19 and TRBJ2-1, with TRBD2 matching 11 bases. Per the germline V gene, CDR1 is LNHDA and CDR2 is SQIVND (reference sequence). The CDR3 length is 14 residues. With 5 bases clipped from V and 7 bases from J, the junction kept 4 bases outside the gene matches.

This clone was observed a handful of times. This rearrangement joins TRBV7-3 to TRBJ2-6; D is perhaps TRBD1 (7 bases). V gave up 4 bases and J gave up 1 base, with 17 bases separating them. The CDR3 runs to 18 residues. Germline loops: CDR1 SGHTA, CDR2 FQGTGA. This CDR3 is CASSSVLTGRSGANVLTF. CDR3 bases: TGTGCCAGCAGCTCGGTACTGACAGGGAGGTCTGGGGCCAACGTCCTGACTTTC. Full variable domain (remainder filled in from reference TRBV7-3 and TRBJ2-6): GAGVSQTPSNKVTEKGKYVELRCDPISGHTALYWYRQSLGQGPEFLIYFQGTGAADDSGLPNDRFFAVRPEGSVSTLKIQRTERGDSAVYLCASSSVLTGRSGANVLTFGAGSRLTVL.

This clone turned up a few times. The chain carries TRBV5-1 and TRBJ2-3; D is uncertain. CDR1 SGHRS and CDR2 YFSETQ come from the germline V gene. The CDR3 runs 13 residues. V was pared by 4 bases and J by 2 bases, with 8 bases between. CDR3 in amino acids: CASSAPVTDTQYF. For the CDR3, the DNA is TGCGCCAGCAGCGCCCCGGTCACAGATACGCAGTATTTT.

The chain joins TRBV7-2 to TRBJ2-1; TRBD2 is a possible D gene (7 bases). CDR1 and CDR2 from the germline V gene are SGHTA and FQGNSA. The CDR3 covers 15 residues. Trimming shortened V by 5 bases and J by 9 bases, and 20 bases separated the two germline ends. The CDR3 spells CASSLRLAGGGEQFF. As DNA, the CDR3 is TGTGCCAGCAGCCTCCGACTAGCCGGAGGGGGTGAGCAGTTCTTC.

The rearrangement uses TRBV7-8 and TRBJ2-7; D gene uncertain. V lost 4 bases and J 7 bases, leaving 17 bases between the germline ends. CDR3 length: 14 residues. Per germline, CDR1 SGHVS and CDR2 FQNEAQ. The DNA of the CDR3 is TGTGCCAGCAGCTCCTTAGTCCCAGCGAGGGAGCAGTACTTC. Its translation is CASSSLVPAREQYF.

The chain uses TRBV30 and TRBJ2-7; D possibly corresponds to TRBD2 (6 bases). This CDR3 has 11 amino acids. Trimming took off 5 bases at V and 5 bases at J, with 10 bases between the two ends. Germline-derived CDR1 and CDR2 are GTSNPN and SVGIG (reference sequence). Here the CDR3 DNA reads TGTGCCTGGGGGGGGTTCCACGAGCAGTACTTC. Translation gives CAWGGFHEQYF.

The chain joins TRBV5-4 to TRBJ2-5; D is tentatively TRBD1 or TRBD2 (6 bases each). Trimming shortened V by 4 bases and J by 2 bases, and 15 bases separated the two germline ends. This CDR3 has 15 residues. The germline gives CDR1 SGHNT, CDR2 YYREEE (reference sequence). DNA of the CDR3: TGTGCCAGCAGCCGGGGGCTAGCACAACAAGAGACCCAGTACTTC. This codes for CASSRGLAQQETQYF. Full variable domain (missing parts from reference TRBV5-4 and TRBJ2-5): ETGVTQSPTHLIKTRGQQVTLRCSSQSGHNTVSWYQQALGQGPQFIFQYYREEENGRGNFPPRFSGLQFPNYSSELNVNALELDDSALYLCASSRGLAQQETQYFGPGTRLLVL.

This chain connects TRBV10-2 to TRBJ1-2; D not certain. The germline V and J ends were trimmed by 5 bases and 2 bases, with 12 bases remaining between them. The CDR3 sequence is 14 residues long. Germline V gives CDR1 WSHSY, CDR2 SAAADI. CDR3 nucleotides: TGCGCCAGCAGTTCCTGGACCGCGAACTATGGCTACACCTTC. The encoded protein is CASSSWTANYGYTF.

The chain joins TRBV19 to TRBJ1-4; the D gene is possibly TRBD1 (6 bases). The CDR3 contains 15 residues. V shed 6 bases and J shed 8 bases, with 19 bases lying between them. CDR1 is LNHDA, CDR2 SQIVND, per germline (reference sequence). The chain's CDR3 is CASSYVQGGGEKLFF. CDR3 DNA: TGTGCCAGTAGCTACGTACAGGGCGGTGGGGAAAAACTGTTTTTT.

The chain recombines TRBV28 with TRBJ1-1; 10 positions agree with TRBD1. After removal of 10 bases from V and 4 bases from J, the junction contained 6 bases not matched to a gene. Germline CDR1 and CDR2: MDHEN and SYDVKM. The CDR3 extends over 13 amino acids. CDR3 loop: CATGTGDPTEAFF. The CDR3, as DNA: TGTGCCACCGGGACAGGGGATCCCACTGAAGCTTTCTTT.

The rearrangement uses TRBV7-2 and TRBJ1-1; D is ambiguous. The CDR3 sequence is 14 residues long. Per the germline V gene, CDR1 is SGHTA and CDR2 is FQGNSA. Trimming left V 5 bases short and J 6 bases short, with 16 bases between. The CDR3 DNA follows: TGTGCCAGCAGCGCTTTTAGAGTAGACGCTGAAGCTTTCTTT. Protein: CASSAFRVDAEAFF.

This chain connects TRBV19 to TRBJ2-1, with no clear D. CDR1 is LNHDA, CDR2 SQIVND, per germline (reference sequence). The V gene lost 10 bases and the J gene lost 6 bases, with 19 bases spanning the gap. This CDR3 spans 14 amino acids. The chain's CDR3 is CATMSQNSFNEQFF. CDR3 coding DNA: TGTGCCACGATGAGTCAAAACAGTTTCAATGAGCAGTTCTTC. Complete variable domain (other parts from reference TRBV19 and TRBJ2-1): DGGITQSPKYLFRKEGQNVTLSCEQNLNHDAMYWYRQDPGQGLRLIYYSQIVNDFQKGDIAEGYSVSREKKESFPLTVTSAQKNPTAFYLCATMSQNSFNEQFFGPGTRLTVL.